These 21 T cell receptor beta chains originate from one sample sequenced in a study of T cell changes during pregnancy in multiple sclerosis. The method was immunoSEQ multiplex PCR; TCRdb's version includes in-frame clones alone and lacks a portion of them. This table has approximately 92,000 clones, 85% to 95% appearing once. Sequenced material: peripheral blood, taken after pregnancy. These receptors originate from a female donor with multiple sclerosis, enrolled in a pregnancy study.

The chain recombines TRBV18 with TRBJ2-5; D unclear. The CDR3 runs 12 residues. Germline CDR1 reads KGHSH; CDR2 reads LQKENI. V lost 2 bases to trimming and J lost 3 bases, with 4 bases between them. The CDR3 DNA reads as TGTGCCAGCTCACCAACAGAAGAGACCCAGTACTTC. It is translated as CASSPTEETQYF.

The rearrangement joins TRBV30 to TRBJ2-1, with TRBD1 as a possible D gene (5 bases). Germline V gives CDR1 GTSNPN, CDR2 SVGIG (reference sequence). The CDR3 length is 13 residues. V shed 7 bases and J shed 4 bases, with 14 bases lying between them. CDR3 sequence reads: CASKNRQYNEQFF. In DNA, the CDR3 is TGTGCCTCAAAAAATAGACAGTACAATGAGCAGTTCTTC.

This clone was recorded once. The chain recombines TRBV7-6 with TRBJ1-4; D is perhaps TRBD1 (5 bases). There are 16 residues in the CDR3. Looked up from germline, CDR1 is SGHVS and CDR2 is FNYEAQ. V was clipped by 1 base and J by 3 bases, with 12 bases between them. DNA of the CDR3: TGTGCCAGCAGCTTAGTCCCCAGGGCAGCTAATGAAAAACTGTTTTTT. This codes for CASSLVPRAANEKLFF.

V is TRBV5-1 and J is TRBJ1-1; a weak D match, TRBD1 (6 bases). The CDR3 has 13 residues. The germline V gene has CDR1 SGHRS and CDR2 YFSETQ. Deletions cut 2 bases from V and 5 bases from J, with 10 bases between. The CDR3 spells CASSLGTLTEAFF. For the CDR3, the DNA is TGCGCCAGCAGCTTAGGGACATTAACTGAAGCTTTCTTT.

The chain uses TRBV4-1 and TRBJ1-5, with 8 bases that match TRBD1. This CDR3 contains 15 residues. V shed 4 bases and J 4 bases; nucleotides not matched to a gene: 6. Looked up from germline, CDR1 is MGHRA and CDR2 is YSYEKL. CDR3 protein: CASSLGQGLNQPQHF. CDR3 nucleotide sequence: TGCGCCAGCAGCCTAGGACAGGGATTAAATCAGCCCCAGCATTTT.

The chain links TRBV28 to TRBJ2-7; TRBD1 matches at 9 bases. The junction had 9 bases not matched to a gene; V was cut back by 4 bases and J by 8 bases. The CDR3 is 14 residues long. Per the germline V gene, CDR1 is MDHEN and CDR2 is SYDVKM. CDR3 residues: CASSSGQGGSQQYF. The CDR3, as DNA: TGTGCCAGCAGTTCGGGACAGGGCGGTTCTCAGCAGTACTTC.

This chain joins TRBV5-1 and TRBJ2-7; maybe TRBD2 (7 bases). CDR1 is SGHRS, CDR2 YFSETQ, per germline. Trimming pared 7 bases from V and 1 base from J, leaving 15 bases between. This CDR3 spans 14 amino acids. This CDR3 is CASRASGQSYEQYF. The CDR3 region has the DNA TGCGCCAGCCGCGCTAGCGGACAGTCCTACGAGCAGTACTTC.

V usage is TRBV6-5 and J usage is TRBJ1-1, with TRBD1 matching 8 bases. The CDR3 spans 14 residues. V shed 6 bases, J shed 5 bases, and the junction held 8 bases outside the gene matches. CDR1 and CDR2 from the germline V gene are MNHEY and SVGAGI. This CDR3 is CASSPGQGRTEAFF. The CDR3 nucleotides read TGTGCCAGCAGCCCCGGACAGGGCCGGACTGAAGCTTTCTTT.

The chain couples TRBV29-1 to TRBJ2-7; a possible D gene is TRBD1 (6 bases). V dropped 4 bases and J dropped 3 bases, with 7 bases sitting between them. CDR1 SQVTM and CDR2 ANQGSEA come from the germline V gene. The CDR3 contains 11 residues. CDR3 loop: CSVVQGYEQYF. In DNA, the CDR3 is TGCAGCGTTGTACAGGGCTACGAGCAGTACTTC.

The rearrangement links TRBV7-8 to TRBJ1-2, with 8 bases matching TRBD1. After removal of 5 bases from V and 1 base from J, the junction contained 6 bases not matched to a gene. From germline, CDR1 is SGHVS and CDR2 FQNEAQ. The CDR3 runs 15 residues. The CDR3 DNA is TGTGCCAGCAGCACGAGGACAGGGTTTAACTATGGCTACACCTTC. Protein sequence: CASSTRTGFNYGYTF. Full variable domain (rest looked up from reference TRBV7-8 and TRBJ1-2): GAGVSQSPRYKVAKRGQDVALRCDPISGHVSLFWYQQALGQGPEFLTYFQNEAQLDKSGLPSDRFFAERPEGSVSTLKIQRTQQEDSAVYLCASSTRTGFNYGYTFGSGTRLTVV.

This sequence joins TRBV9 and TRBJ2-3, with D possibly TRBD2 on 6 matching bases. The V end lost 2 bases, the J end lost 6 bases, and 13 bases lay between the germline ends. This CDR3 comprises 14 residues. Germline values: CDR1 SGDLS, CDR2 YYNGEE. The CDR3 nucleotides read TGTGCCAGCAGCGTGGGACCGGGGGAGGATACGCAGTATTTT. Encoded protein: CASSVGPGEDTQYF.

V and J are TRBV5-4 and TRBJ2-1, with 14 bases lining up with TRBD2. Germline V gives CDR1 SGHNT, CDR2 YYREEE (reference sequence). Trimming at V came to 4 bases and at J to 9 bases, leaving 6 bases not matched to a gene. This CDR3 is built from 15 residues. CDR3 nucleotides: TGTGCCAGCAGCGGGACTAGCGGGAGTGTTGTTGAGCAGTTCTTC. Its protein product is CASSGTSGSVVEQFF.

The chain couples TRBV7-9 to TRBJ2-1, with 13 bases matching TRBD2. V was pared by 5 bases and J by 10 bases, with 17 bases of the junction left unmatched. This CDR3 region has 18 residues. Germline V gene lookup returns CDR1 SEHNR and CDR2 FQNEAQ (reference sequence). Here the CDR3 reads CASSPRWVLAGGPREQFF. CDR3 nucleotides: TGTGCCAGCAGCCCCCGTTGGGTACTAGCGGGAGGGCCTCGGGAGCAGTTCTTC.

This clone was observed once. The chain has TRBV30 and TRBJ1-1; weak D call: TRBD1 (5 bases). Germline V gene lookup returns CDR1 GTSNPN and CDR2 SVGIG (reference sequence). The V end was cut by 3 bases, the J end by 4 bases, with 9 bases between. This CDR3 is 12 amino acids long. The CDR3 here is CAWSRASTEAFF. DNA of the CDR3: TGTGCCTGGAGCAGGGCCTCCACTGAAGCTTTCTTT.

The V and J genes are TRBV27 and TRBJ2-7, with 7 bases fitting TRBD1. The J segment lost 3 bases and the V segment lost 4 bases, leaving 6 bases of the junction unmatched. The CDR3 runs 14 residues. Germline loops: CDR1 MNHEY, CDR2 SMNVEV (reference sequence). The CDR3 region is CASSSPDRVYEQYF. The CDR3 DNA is TGTGCCAGCAGTTCACCCGACAGGGTCTACGAGCAGTACTTC.

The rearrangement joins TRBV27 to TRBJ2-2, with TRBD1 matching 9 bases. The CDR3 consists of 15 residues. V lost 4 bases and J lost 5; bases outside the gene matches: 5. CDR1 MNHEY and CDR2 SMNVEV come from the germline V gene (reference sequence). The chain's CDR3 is CASSWGTGLTGELFF. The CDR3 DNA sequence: TGTGCCAGCAGTTGGGGGACAGGGTTGACCGGGGAGCTGTTTTTT.

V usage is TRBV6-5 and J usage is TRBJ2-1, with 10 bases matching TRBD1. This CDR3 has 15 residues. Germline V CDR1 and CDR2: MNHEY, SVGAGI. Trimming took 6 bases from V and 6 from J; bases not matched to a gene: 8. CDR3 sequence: CASSQGQGFVNEQFF. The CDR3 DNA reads TGTGCCAGCAGCCAGGGACAGGGGTTTGTCAATGAGCAGTTCTTC.

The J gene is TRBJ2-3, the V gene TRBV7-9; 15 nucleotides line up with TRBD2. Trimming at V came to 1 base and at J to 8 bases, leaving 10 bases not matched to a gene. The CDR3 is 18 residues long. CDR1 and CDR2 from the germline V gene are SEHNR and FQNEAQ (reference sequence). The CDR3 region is CASSLGGTSGRSESTQYF. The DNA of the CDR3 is TGTGCCAGCAGCTTAGGAGGGACTAGCGGGAGGTCAGAGAGTACGCAGTATTTT.

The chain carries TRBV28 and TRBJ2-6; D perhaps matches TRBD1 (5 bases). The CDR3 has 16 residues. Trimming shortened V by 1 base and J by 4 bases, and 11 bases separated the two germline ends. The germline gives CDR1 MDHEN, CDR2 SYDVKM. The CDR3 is CASSLLSGYGANVLTF. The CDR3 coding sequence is TGTGCCAGCAGTTTATTGTCAGGGTACGGGGCCAACGTCCTGACTTTC.

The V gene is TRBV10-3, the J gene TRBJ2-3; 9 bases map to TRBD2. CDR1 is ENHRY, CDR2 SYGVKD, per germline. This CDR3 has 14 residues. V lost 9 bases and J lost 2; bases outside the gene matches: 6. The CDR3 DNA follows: TGTGCCATGAAGACTAGCGGTGACACAGATACGCAGTATTTT. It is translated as CAMKTSGDTDTQYF.

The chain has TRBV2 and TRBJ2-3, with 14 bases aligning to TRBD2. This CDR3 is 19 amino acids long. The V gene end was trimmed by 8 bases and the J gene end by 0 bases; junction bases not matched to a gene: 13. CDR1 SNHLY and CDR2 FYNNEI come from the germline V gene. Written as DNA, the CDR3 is TGTGCCAGCTGGGGGACTAGCGGGAGTAATCTATCGAGCACAGATACGCAGTATTTT. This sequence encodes CASWGTSGSNLSSTDTQYF.